Presented here are 9 T cell receptor beta chains from one specimen sequenced in a study of identical twins. TCRdb independently ran MiXCR on the 5' RACE reads; one entry per CDR3 protein. Among a few hundred thousand distinct CDR3 sequences, over 9.5% were seen once, and the ten largest hold 9% to 10%. The specimen was memory T cells sorted from blood. The receptors were gathered from a man aged 50-60 years in good health.

The rearrangement links TRBV19 to TRBJ1-2, with D unclear. V was shortened by 0 bases and J by 4 bases, with 6 bases between the two germline ends. The CDR3 consists of 13 residues. Germline V gives CDR1 LNHDA, CDR2 SQIVND (reference sequence). As DNA, the CDR3 is TGTGCCAGTAGTATAGACCTTACCTATGGCTACACCTTC. Protein product: CASSIDLTYGYTF.

This clonotype was seen ten or more times. The chain uses TRBV5-6 and TRBJ2-4; 10 bases align to TRBD1. CDR1 SGHDT and CDR2 YYEEEE come from the germline V gene. This CDR3 comprises 16 residues. J was trimmed by 1 base and V by 0 bases; bases with no gene match: 1. CDR3 loop: CASSLVGQGAKNIQYF. The CDR3 region has the DNA TGTGCCAGCAGCTTGGTGGGACAGGGGGCCAAAAACATTCAGTACTTC.

V gene TRBV3-1 combines with J gene TRBJ2-7; 15 bases are shared with TRBD2. Germline V gene sequence: CDR1 LGHDT, CDR2 YNNKEL (reference sequence). The CDR3 is made up of 18 amino acids. Trimming removed 3 bases from V and 5 bases from J; junction bases left unmatched: 11. CDR3 loop: CASSQEGTSGRNIHEQYF. CDR3 coding DNA: TGTGCCAGCAGCCAGGAGGGGACTAGCGGGAGGAACATCCACGAGCAGTACTTC.

The table lists this clonotype with a few counts. This rearrangement joins TRBV5-1 to TRBJ2-5; 11 nucleotides match TRBD2. After removal of 2 bases from V and 2 bases from J, the junction contained 8 bases not matched to a gene. Germline assignment: CDR1 SGHRS and CDR2 YFSETQ. This CDR3 spans 17 amino acids. The CDR3 sequence: CASSFGRLAGKQETQYF. CDR3 DNA: TGCGCCAGCAGCTTTGGTCGACTAGCGGGGAAGCAAGAGACCCAGTACTTC.

This clonotype was observed many times. This chain links TRBV5-1 with TRBJ2-1, with D tentatively TRBD1 or TRBD2 (5 bases each). Germline CDR1 reads SGHRS; CDR2 reads YFSETQ. CDR3 length: 18 amino acids. The ends were cut back, 0 bases at V and 4 bases at J, with 20 bases in the middle. CDR3 sequence (DNA): TGCGCCAGCAGCTTGGAAGGCCAGGGTGGGGGTCAATACAATGAGCAGTTCTTC. Protein: CASSLEGQGGGQYNEQFF.

V gene TRBV3-1 combines with J gene TRBJ2-1; 8 bases fit TRBD2. The CDR3 covers 15 residues. Germline assignment: CDR1 LGHDT and CDR2 YNNKEL (reference sequence). V shed 0 bases and J 4 bases; nucleotides not matched to a gene: 2. The CDR3: CASSQERGGYNEQFF. CDR3 DNA sequence: TGTGCCAGCAGCCAAGAACGGGGGGGGTACAATGAGCAGTTCTTC.

This clonotype was observed a handful of times. The chain is built from TRBV7-9 and TRBJ2-3; D ambiguous. The CDR3 is made up of 17 amino acids. The ends were cut back, 6 bases at V and 4 bases at J, with 23 bases in the middle. Germline CDR1 reads SEHNR; CDR2 reads FQNEAQ (reference sequence). CDR3 sequence (DNA): TGTGCCAGCAGGGCGGACGAGTTTAACCCGAGCGCAGATACGCAGTATTTT. Its translation is CASRADEFNPSADTQYF.

This clonotype has ten or more counts. The gene calls are TRBV9 and TRBJ2-3; D may be TRBD1 (5 bases). CDR3 length equals 15 residues. Looked up from germline, CDR1 is SGDLS and CDR2 is YYNGEE. With 1 base removed from V and 2 bases from J, the gap between germline ends came to 11 bases. This CDR3 reads CASSVLWGPTDTQYF. The CDR3 DNA is TGTGCCAGCAGCGTATTGTGGGGCCCCACAGATACGCAGTATTTT.

There are many counts of this clonotype. CDR3 protein: CASSLGVGVSGANVLTF. CDR3 coding DNA: TGTGCCAGCAGCTTAGGGGTAGGGGTCTCTGGGGCCAACGTCCTGACTTTC. V usage is TRBV7-9 and J usage is TRBJ2-6; tentatively, D is TRBD1 (5 bases). Looked up from germline, CDR1 is SEHNR and CDR2 is FQNEAQ (reference sequence). This CDR3 has 17 residues. V was trimmed by 1 base and J by 0 bases, leaving 10 bases between them.